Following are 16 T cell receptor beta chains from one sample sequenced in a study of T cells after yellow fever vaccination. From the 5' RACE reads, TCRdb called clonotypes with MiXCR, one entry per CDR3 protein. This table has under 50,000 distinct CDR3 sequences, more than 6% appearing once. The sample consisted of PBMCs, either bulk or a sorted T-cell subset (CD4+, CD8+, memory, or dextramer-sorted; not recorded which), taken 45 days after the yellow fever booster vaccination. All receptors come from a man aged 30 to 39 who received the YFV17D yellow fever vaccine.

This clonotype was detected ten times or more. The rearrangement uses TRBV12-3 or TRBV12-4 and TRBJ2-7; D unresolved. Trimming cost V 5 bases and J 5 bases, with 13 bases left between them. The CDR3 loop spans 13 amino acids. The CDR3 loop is CASSPSLIHEQYF. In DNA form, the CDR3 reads TGTGCCAGCAGTCCATCCTTGATACACGAGCAGTACTTC.

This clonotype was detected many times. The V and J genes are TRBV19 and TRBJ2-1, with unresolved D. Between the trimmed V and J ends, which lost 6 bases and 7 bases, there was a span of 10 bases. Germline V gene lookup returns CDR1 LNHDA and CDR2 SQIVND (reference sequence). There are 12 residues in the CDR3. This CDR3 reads CASSRSFNEQFF. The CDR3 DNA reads TGTGCCAGTAGCCGTAGTTTTAATGAGCAGTTCTTC.

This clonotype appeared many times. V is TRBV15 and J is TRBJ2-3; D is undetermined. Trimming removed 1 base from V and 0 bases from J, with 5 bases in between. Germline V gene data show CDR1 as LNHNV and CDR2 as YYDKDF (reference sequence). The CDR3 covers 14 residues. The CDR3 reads CATSRVGSTDTQYF. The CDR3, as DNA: TGTGCCACCAGCAGAGTCGGCAGCACAGATACGCAGTATTTT.

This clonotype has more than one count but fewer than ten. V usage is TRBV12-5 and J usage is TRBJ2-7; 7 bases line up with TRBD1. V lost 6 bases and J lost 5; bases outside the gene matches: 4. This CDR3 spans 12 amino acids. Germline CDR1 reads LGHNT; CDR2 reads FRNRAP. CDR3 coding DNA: TGTGCTAGTGGACCCCAGGGGGACGAGCAGTACTTC. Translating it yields CASGPQGDEQYF.

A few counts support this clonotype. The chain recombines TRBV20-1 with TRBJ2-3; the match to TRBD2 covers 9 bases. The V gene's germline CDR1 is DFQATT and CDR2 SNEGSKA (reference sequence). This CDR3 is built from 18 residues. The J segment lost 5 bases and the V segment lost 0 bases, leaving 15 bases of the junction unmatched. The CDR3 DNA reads TGCAGTGCTAGAGATCAGCGGGAGGCCCCTCTGGAGGTAGATACGCAGTATTTT. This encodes CSARDQREAPLEVDTQYF.

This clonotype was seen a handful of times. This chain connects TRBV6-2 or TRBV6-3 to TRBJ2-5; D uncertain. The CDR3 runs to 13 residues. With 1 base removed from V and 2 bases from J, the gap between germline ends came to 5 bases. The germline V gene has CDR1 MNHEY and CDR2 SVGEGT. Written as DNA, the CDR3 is TGTGCCAGCAGTTACTTAGATCAAGAGACCCAGTACTTC. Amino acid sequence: CASSYLDQETQYF.

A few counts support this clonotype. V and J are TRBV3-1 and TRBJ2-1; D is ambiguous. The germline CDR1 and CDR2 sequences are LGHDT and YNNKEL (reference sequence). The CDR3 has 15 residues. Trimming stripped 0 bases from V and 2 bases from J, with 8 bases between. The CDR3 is CASSQDSQAYNEQFF. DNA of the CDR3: TGTGCCAGCAGCCAAGATTCGCAAGCCTACAATGAGCAGTTCTTC.

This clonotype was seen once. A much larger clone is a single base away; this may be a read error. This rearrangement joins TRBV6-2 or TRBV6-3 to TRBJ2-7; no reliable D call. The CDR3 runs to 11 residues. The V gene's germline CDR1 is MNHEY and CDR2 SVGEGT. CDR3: CAISTLYEQYF. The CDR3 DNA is TGTGCCATCAGTACCTTGTACGAGCAGTACTTC.

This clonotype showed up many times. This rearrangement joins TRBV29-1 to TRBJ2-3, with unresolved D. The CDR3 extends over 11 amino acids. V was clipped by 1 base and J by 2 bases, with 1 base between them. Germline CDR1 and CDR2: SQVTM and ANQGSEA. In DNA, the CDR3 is TGCAGCGTTGAAGTCACAGATACGCAGTATTTT. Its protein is CSVEVTDTQYF.

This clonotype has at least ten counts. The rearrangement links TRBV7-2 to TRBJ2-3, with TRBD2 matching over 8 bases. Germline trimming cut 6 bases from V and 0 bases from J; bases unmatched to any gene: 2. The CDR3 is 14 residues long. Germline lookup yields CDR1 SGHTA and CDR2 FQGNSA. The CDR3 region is CASRVAGSTDTQYF. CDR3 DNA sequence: TGTGCCAGCAGAGTAGCGGGAAGCACAGATACGCAGTATTTT.

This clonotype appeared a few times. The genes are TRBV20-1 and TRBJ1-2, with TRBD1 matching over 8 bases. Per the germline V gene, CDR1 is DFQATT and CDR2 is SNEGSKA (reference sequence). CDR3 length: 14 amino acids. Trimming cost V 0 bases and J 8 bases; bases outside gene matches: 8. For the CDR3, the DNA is TGCAGTGCTAGAGATGGCCAGGGGGCGCAAGGCTACACCTTC. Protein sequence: CSARDGQGAQGYTF.

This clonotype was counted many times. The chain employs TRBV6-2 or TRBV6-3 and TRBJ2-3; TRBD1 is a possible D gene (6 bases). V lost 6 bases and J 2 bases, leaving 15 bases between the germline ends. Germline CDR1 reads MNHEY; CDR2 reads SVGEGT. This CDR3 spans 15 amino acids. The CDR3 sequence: CASSPFRGSTDTQYF. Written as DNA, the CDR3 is TGTGCCAGCAGCCCCTTCAGGGGATCCACAGATACGCAGTATTTT.

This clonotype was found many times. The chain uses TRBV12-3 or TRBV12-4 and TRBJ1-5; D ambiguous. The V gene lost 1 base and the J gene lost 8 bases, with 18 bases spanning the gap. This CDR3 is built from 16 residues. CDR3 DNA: TGTGCCAGCAGTTTAGAGGGCAGCTCCAATGGCGAGCCCCAGCATTTT. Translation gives CASSLEGSSNGEPQHF.

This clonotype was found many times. CDR3 protein: CASRNDGTALQTF. CDR3 in DNA: TGTGCCAGCAGAAACGATGGGACGGCCCTTCAGACTTTC. The chain combines TRBV6-6 with TRBJ2-6; D is possibly TRBD1 or TRBD2 (5 bases each). The CDR3 contains 13 residues. Germline CDR1 reads MNHNY; CDR2 reads SVGAGI (reference sequence). Trimming shortened V by 6 bases and J by 18 bases, and 21 bases separated the two germline ends.

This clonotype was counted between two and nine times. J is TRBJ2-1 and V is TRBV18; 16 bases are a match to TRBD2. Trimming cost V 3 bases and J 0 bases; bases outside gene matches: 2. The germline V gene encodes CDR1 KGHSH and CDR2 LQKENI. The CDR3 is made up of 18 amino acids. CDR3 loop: CASSPGLAGGGSYNEQFF. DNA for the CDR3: TGTGCCAGCTCACCGGGACTAGCGGGAGGGGGCTCCTACAATGAGCAGTTCTTC. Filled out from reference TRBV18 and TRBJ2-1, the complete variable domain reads NAGVMQNPRHLVRRRGQEARLRCSPMKGHSHVYWYRQLPEEGLKFMVYLQKENIIDESGMPKERFSAEFPKEGPSILRIQQVVRGDSAAYFCASSPGLAGGGSYNEQFFGPGTRLTVL.

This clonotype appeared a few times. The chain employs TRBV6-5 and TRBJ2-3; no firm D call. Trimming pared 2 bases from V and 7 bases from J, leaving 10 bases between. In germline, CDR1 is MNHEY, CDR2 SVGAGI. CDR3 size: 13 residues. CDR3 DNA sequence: TGTGCCAGCAGTTACCCTCCAAAAAATACGCAGTATTTT. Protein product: CASSYPPKNTQYF.